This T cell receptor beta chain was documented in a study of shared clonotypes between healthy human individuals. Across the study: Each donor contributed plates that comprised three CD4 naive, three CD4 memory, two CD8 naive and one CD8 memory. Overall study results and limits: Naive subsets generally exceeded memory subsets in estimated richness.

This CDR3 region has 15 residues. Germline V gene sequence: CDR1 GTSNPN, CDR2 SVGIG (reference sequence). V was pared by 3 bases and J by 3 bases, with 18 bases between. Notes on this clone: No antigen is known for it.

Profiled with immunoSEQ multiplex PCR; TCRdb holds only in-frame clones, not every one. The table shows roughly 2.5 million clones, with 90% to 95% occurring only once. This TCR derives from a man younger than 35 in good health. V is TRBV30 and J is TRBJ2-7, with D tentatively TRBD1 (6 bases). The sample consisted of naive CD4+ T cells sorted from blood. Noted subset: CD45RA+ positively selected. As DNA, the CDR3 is TGTGCCTGGAGCCAAGGCAGGGGAGTCTTCTACGAGCAGTACTTC. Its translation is CAWSQGRGVFYEQYF.